Listed here is a single TCR beta chain. What it recognizes is unknown. This sample was included in a study of brain T cells in children with intractable seizures. At least one anti-epileptic drug was given before surgery. The repertoire was sequenced with immunoSEQ multiplex PCR; TCRdb's copy has only in-frame clones and lacks some. Seen here are 70,000 to 90,000 clones, under 95% observed once, and the top ten hold more than 1.5%. Study-wide results and limits: Pre- and post-surgery blood differed in depth, so pre-surgery absences may be undersampling.

The TCR sequence derives from a boy less than two years old with tuberous sclerosis and intractable seizures. Sequencing used peripheral blood, obtained at surgery.

The CDR3 is CAVEGYNEQFF. DNA of the CDR3: TGTGCCGTCGAGGGCTACAATGAGCAGTTCTTC. V and J are TRBV19 and TRBJ2-1, with D possibly matching TRBD2 (5 bases). V lost 11 bases and J 3 bases, leaving 8 bases between the germline ends. This CDR3 region has 11 residues. In germline, CDR1 is LNHDA, CDR2 SQIVND (reference sequence).